This is a list of T cell receptor beta chains from one sample in a study of blood T cell repertoires in COVID-19. Using immunoSEQ multiplex PCR, the repertoire was profiled, and TCRdb retains in-frame clones only, with some absent. Of 90,000 to 120,000 clones listed, about 89% are singletons. The specimen was peripheral blood. The receptors originated from a human donor in a cohort sampled during active COVID-19. The CDR3 runs from the conserved cysteine through the conserved F or W. Each record gives: clone size, J gene, D gene, V gene, CDR3 protein, CDR3 DNA. A D gene is named only where the DNA matches it firmly. Expanded clones are given a class, and other clones once, few, many or no size at all.

-	TRBJ1-2	-	TRBV28	CASRPPSGYGYTF	TGTGCCAGCAGACCCCCTTCAGGGTATGGCTACACCTTC
few	TRBJ1-5	TRBD1	TRBV19	CASSVGQGNQPQHF	TGTGCCAGTAGTGTGGGACAGGGTAATCAGCCCCAGCATTTT
-	TRBJ1-5	-	TRBV7-9	CASTPGTDQPQHF	TGTGCCAGCACCCCAGGGACTGATCAGCCCCAGCATTTT
-	TRBJ1-2	-	TRBV27	CASSLSEQGNYGYTF	TGTGCCAGCAGTTTATCGGAACAGGGCAACTATGGCTACACCTTC
-	TRBJ1-2	-	TRBV6-6	CASSYSSVYGYTF	TGTGCCAGCAGTTACTCGTCAGTCTATGGCTACACCTTC
-	TRBJ2-3	TRBD1	TRBV28	CASSRDRWQADTQYF	TGTGCCAGCAGTAGGGACAGATGGCAAGCAGATACGCAGTATTTT
-	TRBJ2-3	TRBD1	TRBV5-6	CASSSTDRFADTQYF	TGTGCCAGCAGCTCAACGGACAGGTTCGCAGATACGCAGTATTTT
-	TRBJ1-2	-	TRBV25-1	CASSESGGGTGYTF	TGTGCCAGCAGTGAATCTGGGGGCGGCACTGGCTACACCTTC
-	TRBJ1-2	-	TRBV6-5	CASSRQVLNYGYTF	TGTGCCAGCAGCCGACAGGTCCTTAACTATGGCTACACCTTC
few	TRBJ1-6	-	TRBV6-6	CASSYPEQGTSPLHF	TGTGCCAGCAGTTACCCCGAGCAGGGTACTTCACCCCTCCACTTT
-	TRBJ2-2	-	TRBV7-6	CASSFRSGGSNTGELFF	TGTGCCAGCAGCTTTAGGTCTGGCGGGTCGAACACCGGGGAGCTGTTTTTT
-	TRBJ2-7	TRBD2	TRBV9	CASSSIAGGNEQYF	TGTGCCAGCAGCTCGATAGCGGGAGGGAACGAGCAGTACTTC
-	TRBJ2-7	TRBD2	TRBV28	CASSPSGRAYEQYF	TGTGCCAGCAGTCCTAGCGGGAGGGCCTACGAGCAGTACTTC
-	TRBJ1-1	-	TRBV29-1	CSVGGSTEAFF	TGCAGCGTTGGAGGGAGCACTGAAGCTTTCTTT
-	TRBJ2-7	-	TRBV5-1	CASTSSGAGGYEQYF	TGCGCCAGCACTTCCTCAGGGGCCGGAGGCTACGAGCAGTACTTC
-	TRBJ2-1	TRBD2	TRBV28	CASRTVGLAYNEQFF	TGTGCCAGCAGGACGGTCGGACTAGCGTACAATGAGCAGTTCTTC
once	TRBJ1-1	-	TRBV4-3	CASSHGGNTEAFF	TGCGCCAGCAGCCACGGCGGGAACACTGAAGCTTTCTTT
-	TRBJ2-2	TRBD2	TRBV10-2	CASSGSRLAGTGELFF	TGCGCCAGCAGTGGATCTAGACTAGCGGGGACCGGGGAGCTGTTTTTT
-	TRBJ2-1	-	TRBV21-1	CASSKAITGTGHPEQFF	TGTGCCAGCAGCAAAGCGATAACCGGGACAGGGCATCCCGAGCAGTTCTTC
-	TRBJ1-2	-	TRBV9	CASSDPGLIYGYTF	TGTGCCAGCAGCGACCCGGGACTCATATATGGCTACACCTTC